This T cell receptor (beta chain) was documented in a study of control samples from healthy donors and cancer patients. The CDR3 length is 15 residues. V was pared by 1 base and J by 3 bases, with 10 bases between. Germline values: CDR1 LGHNT, CDR2 FRNRAP. Sequencing was performed with immunoSEQ multiplex PCR; in TCRdb, only in-frame clones are kept and a portion is missing. The data show tens of thousands of clones, with around 88% seen just once and roughly 21% held by the top ten. The specimen was PBMCs. The TCR was taken from a woman aged 55-70 years with lung cancer. This chain joins TRBV12-5 and TRBJ2-4, with D tentatively TRBD1 or TRBD2 (5 bases each). This CDR3 is CASGLGDAVKNIQYF. The DNA of the CDR3 is TGTGCTAGTGGTTTGGGGGACGCCGTCAAAAACATTCAGTACTTC.